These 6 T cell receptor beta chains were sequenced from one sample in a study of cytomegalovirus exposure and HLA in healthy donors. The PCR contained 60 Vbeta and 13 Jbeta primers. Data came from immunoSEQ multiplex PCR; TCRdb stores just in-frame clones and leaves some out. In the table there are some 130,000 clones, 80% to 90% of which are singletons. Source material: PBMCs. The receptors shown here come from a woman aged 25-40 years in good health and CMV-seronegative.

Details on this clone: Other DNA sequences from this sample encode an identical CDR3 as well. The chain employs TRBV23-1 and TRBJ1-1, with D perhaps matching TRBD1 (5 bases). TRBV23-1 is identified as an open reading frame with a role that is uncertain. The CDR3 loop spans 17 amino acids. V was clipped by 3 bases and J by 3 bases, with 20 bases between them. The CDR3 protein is CASSHPRPRVFHTEAFF. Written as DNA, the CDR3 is TGCGCCAGCAGTCATCCTCGTCCCAGGGTATTTCACACTGAAGCTTTCTTT.

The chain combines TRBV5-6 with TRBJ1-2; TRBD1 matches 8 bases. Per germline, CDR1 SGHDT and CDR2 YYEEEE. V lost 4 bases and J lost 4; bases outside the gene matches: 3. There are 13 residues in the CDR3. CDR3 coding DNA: TGTGCCAGCAGCCCACAGGGGGGCTATGGCTACACCTTC. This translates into CASSPQGGYGYTF.

The CDR3, as DNA: TGTGCCAGCAGCACTAGCGGGAGATGGGGGGAGACCCAGTACTTC. It specifies CASSTSGRWGETQYF. The chain uses TRBV27 and TRBJ2-5, with TRBD2 identical over 11 bases. The CDR3 is 15 amino acids. The germline gives CDR1 MNHEY, CDR2 SMNVEV (reference sequence). V shed 6 bases and J 5 bases; nucleotides not matched to a gene: 8.

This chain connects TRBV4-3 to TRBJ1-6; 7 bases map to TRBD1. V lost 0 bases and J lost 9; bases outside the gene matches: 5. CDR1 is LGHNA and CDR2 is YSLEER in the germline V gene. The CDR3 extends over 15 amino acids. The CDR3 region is CASSQDGRGPSPLHF. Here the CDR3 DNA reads TGCGCCAGCAGCCAAGATGGAAGGGGGCCTTCACCCCTCCACTTT.

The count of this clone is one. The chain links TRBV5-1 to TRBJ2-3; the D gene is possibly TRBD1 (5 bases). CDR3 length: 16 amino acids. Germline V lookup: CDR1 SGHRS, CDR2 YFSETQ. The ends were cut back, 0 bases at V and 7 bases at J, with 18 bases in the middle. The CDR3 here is CASSLATGAATNTQYF. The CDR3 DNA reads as TGCGCCAGCAGCTTGGCCACAGGAGCTGCAACAAATACGCAGTATTTT.

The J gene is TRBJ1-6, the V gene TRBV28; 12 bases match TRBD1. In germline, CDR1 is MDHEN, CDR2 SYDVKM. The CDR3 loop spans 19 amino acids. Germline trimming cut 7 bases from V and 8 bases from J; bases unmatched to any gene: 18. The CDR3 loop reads CASTLSWDLGQGADSPLHF. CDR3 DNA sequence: TGTGCCAGCACCTTATCGTGGGATTTGGGACAGGGGGCCGATTCACCCCTCCACTTT.